These 30 T cell receptor beta chains originate from one sample sequenced in a study of blood T cell repertoires in COVID-19. Assay: immunoSEQ multiplex PCR; the TCRdb copy retains only in-frame clones and omits some. There are about 77,000 clones in the sample; approximately 88% occur only once, and 6% to 7.5% lies in the top ten. The specimen sequenced was peripheral blood. The receptors were sampled from a woman of 80 years or more with acute or convalescent COVID-19.

The rearrangement joins TRBV5-1 to TRBJ1-1, with 7 bases fitting TRBD1. Germline V gene lookup returns CDR1 SGHRS and CDR2 YFSETQ. The CDR3 extends over 13 amino acids. V shed 0 bases and J 11 bases; nucleotides not matched to a gene: 7. The CDR3 region has the DNA TGCGCCAGCAGCTTGGTGAGCCAGGGGGTGGCTTTCTTT. It yields the protein CASSLVSQGVAFF.

This chain connects TRBV19 to TRBJ1-1, with D perhaps TRBD1 (5 bases). This CDR3 contains 15 residues. The V gene's germline CDR1 is LNHDA and CDR2 SQIVND (reference sequence). Between the trimmed V and J ends, which lost 3 bases and 7 bases, there was a span of 18 bases. This CDR3 is CASSMGRVGNDEAFF. CDR3 coding DNA: TGTGCCAGTAGTATGGGCAGGGTGGGGAACGATGAAGCTTTCTTT.

CDR3 sequence reads: CASSNYGTGTYGYTF. CDR3 in DNA: TGTGCCAGCAGCAACTACGGGACAGGGACCTATGGCTACACCTTC. The chain combines TRBV7-2 with TRBJ1-2, with 9 nucleotides matching TRBD1. The CDR3 runs to 15 residues. CDR1 and CDR2 (germline): SGHTA, FQGNSA. V shed 5 bases and J 4 bases; nucleotides not matched to a gene: 8.

This clone was picked up a small number of times. Additional DNA sequences in this sample encode the identical CDR3. The genes are TRBV5-1 and TRBJ1-1; 7 bases align to TRBD1. Germline CDR1 and CDR2: SGHRS and YFSETQ. V trimming: 6 bases; J trimming: 3 bases; junction bases outside the gene matches: 8. The CDR3 has 14 residues. CDR3 nucleotide sequence: TGCGCCAGCAATCTACAGGGGTCTGACACTGAAGCTTTCTTT. This encodes CASNLQGSDTEAFF.

J is TRBJ1-4 and V is TRBV7-8, with a weak D call TRBD1 (5 bases). This CDR3 is 15 amino acids long. With 0 bases removed from V and 5 bases from J, the gap between germline ends came to 10 bases. Germline V gives CDR1 SGHVS, CDR2 FQNEAQ. This chain's CDR3 is CASSLAETDNEKLFF. DNA of the CDR3: TGTGCCAGCAGCTTAGCGGAGACAGACAATGAAAAACTGTTTTTT.

The chain combines TRBV3-1 (or the pseudogene TRBV3-2) with TRBJ1-5; D is possibly TRBD1 (5 bases). V was shortened by 2 bases and J by 2 bases, with 10 bases between the two germline ends. The germline CDR1 and CDR2 sequences are LGHDT and YNNKEL (reference sequence). This CDR3 contains 15 residues. Here the CDR3 DNA reads TGTGCCAGCAGCCAAAGGGTAGGGGGCAATCAGCCCCAGCATTTT. Amino acid sequence: CASSQRVGGNQPQHF.

This chain links TRBV6-2 or TRBV6-3 with TRBJ2-1; 9 positions agree with TRBD2. The CDR3 is made up of 14 amino acids. The trim removed 3 bases at V and 10 bases at J, leaving 7 bases unmatched. From germline, CDR1 is MNHEY and CDR2 SVGEGT. The CDR3 coding sequence is TGTGCCAGCAGTTATCGCGGGGGGGCAGGGGAGCAGTTCTTC. It specifies CASSYRGGAGEQFF.

The rearrangement uses TRBV5-1 and TRBJ1-6, with D unclear. V lost 7 bases and J 6 bases, leaving 11 bases between the germline ends. Germline V gene data show CDR1 as SGHRS and CDR2 as YFSETQ. The CDR3 length is 13 residues. The CDR3 protein is CASGFQSNSPLHF. For the CDR3, the DNA is TGCGCCAGCGGTTTTCAGTCTAATTCACCCCTCCACTTT.

The table lists this clone with a count of one. The CDR3 loop is CASGDRVANEKLFF. Written as DNA, the CDR3 is TGTGCCAGCGGGGACAGGGTAGCTAATGAAAAACTGTTTTTT. The rearrangement joins TRBV2 to TRBJ1-4; 9 bases map to TRBD1. V lost 8 bases, J lost 3 bases, and 4 bases stayed unmatched. Germline-derived CDR1 and CDR2 are SNHLY and FYNNEI. This CDR3 contains 14 residues. Supplemented by reference TRBV2 and TRBJ1-4, the full variable domain reads EPEVTQTPSHQVTQMGQEVILRCVPISNHLYFYWYRQILGQKVEFLVSFYNNEISEKSEIFDDQFSVERPDGSNFTLKIRSTKLEDSAMYFCASGDRVANEKLFFGSGTQLSVL.

This chain joins TRBV2 and TRBJ2-5; D unclear. The CDR3 totals 13 residues. CDR1 and CDR2 (germline): SNHLY, FYNNEI. Trimming removed 6 bases from V and 2 bases from J, with 10 bases in between. CDR3 bases: TGTGCCAGCAGAAGTTTCGGGCAAGAGACCCAGTACTTC. Its protein product is CASRSFGQETQYF.

The chain joins TRBV29-1 to TRBJ2-7; maybe TRBD1 (5 bases). Trimming took 3 bases from V and 5 from J, leaving 14 bases between them. This CDR3 contains 13 residues. From germline, CDR1 is SQVTM and CDR2 ANQGSEA. CDR3 bases: TGCAGCGTTGATGTTTCAGGGTTAGACGAGCAGTACTTC. It specifies CSVDVSGLDEQYF.

This clone showed up just a few times. This chain joins TRBV19 and TRBJ2-1, with 11 bases that match TRBD2. The germline CDR1 and CDR2 sequences are LNHDA and SQIVND (reference sequence). V lost 2 bases to trimming and J lost 8 bases; unmatched junction nucleotides: 5. The CDR3 consists of 15 residues. As DNA, the CDR3 is TGTGCCAGTAGTATAAGGCTAGCGGGGGGCTATGAGCAGTTCTTC. It translates to CASSIRLAGGYEQFF.

This sequence joins TRBV12-3 or TRBV12-4 and TRBJ1-1; 8 nucleotides align to TRBD1. CDR3 size: 13 residues. The V segment lost 6 bases and the J segment 10 bases; nucleotides outside the gene matches: 10. CDR3 bases: TGTGCCAGCAGCTGGGACAGGCCGGGATTAGCTTTCTTT. Its translation is CASSWDRPGLAFF.

This chain joins TRBV5-6 and TRBJ1-2; the match to TRBD1 covers 8 bases. There are 14 residues in the CDR3. V lost 7 bases to trimming and J lost 5 bases; unmatched junction nucleotides: 10. Germline values: CDR1 SGHDT, CDR2 YYEEEE. CDR3 in amino acids: CASGNGQGGYGYTF. CDR3 DNA: TGTGCCAGCGGAAATGGACAGGGTGGATATGGCTACACCTTC. Based on the CDR3 plus reference TRBV5-6 and TRBJ1-2, the full variable domain is DAGVTQSPTHLIKTRGQQVTLRCSPKSGHDTVSWYQQALGQGPQFIFQYYEEEERQRGNFPDRFSGHQFPNYSSELNVNALLLGDSALYLCASGNGQGGYGYTFGSGTRLTVV.

The chain is built from TRBV30 and TRBJ2-7; D uncertain. In germline, CDR1 is GTSNPN, CDR2 SVGIG (reference sequence). The CDR3 has 13 residues. Trimming took 1 base from V and 2 from J, leaving 9 bases between them. CDR3 sequence: CAWSGATPYEQYF. The CDR3 bases are TGTGCCTGGAGTGGAGCGACCCCCTACGAGCAGTACTTC. Variable domain in full (rest from reference TRBV30 and TRBJ2-7): SQTIHQWPATLVQPVGSPLSLECTVEGTSNPNLYWYRQAAGRGLQLLFYSVGIGQISSEVPQNLSASRPQDRQFILSSKKLLLSDSGFYLCAWSGATPYEQYFGPGTRLTVT.

The CDR3 DNA reads TGTGCCAGCAGAGACGGACAGGGGGATACGCAGTATTTT. Translation: CASRDGQGDTQYF. This chain uses TRBV6-5 with TRBJ2-3; 9 nucleotides match TRBD1. Per the germline V gene, CDR1 is MNHEY and CDR2 is SVGAGI. The CDR3 length is 13 residues. With V trimmed by 6 bases and J by 6 bases, 4 bases remained unmatched.

V usage is TRBV13 and J usage is TRBJ2-7; 7 bases map to TRBD1. The CDR3 totals 14 residues. V dropped 4 bases and J dropped 3; count of bases not matched to a gene: 6. Germline CDR1 reads PRHDT; CDR2 reads FYEKMQ (reference sequence). CDR3 sequence: CASSSGTVNYEQYF. The DNA for the CDR3 is TGTGCCAGCAGCTCGGGGACAGTCAACTACGAGCAGTACTTC. The entire variable domain, with the rest obtained from reference TRBV13 and TRBJ2-7, is as follows: AAGVIQSPRHLIKEKRETATLKCYPIPRHDTVYWYQQGPGQDPQFLISFYEKMQSDKGSIPDRFSAQQFSDYHSELNMSSLELGDSALYFCASSSGTVNYEQYFGPGTRLTVT.

The rearrangement uses TRBV7-2 and TRBJ2-1, with 9 bases fitting TRBD2. Germline V lookup: CDR1 SGHTA, CDR2 FQGNSA. The CDR3 contains 16 residues. V was pared by 2 bases and J by 7 bases, with 9 bases of the junction left unmatched. CDR3 sequence: CASSLFSGGIRNEQFF. The DNA for the CDR3 is TGTGCCAGCAGCTTATTTAGCGGGGGAATCAGGAATGAGCAGTTCTTC. Complete variable domain (other parts from reference TRBV7-2 and TRBJ2-1): GAGVSQSPSNKVTEKGKDVELRCDPISGHTALYWYRQSLGQGLEFLIYFQGNSAPDKSGLPSDRFSAERTGGSVSTLTIQRTQQEDSAVYLCASSLFSGGIRNEQFFGPGTRLTVL.

This chain links TRBV30 with TRBJ1-2, with 11 positions matching TRBD1. CDR1 is GTSNPN and CDR2 is SVGIG in the germline V gene (reference sequence). The V gene end was trimmed by 2 bases and the J gene end by 4 bases; junction bases not matched to a gene: 9. The CDR3 runs 16 residues. The CDR3 here is CAWSRTGGSDIYGYTF. The CDR3 bases are TGTGCCTGGAGTCGGACAGGGGGCTCGGATATCTATGGCTACACCTTC.

This rearrangement joins TRBV29-1 to TRBJ1-2; D is unresolved. With 8 bases removed from V and 2 bases from J, the gap between germline ends came to 15 bases. CDR1 is SQVTM, CDR2 ANQGSEA, per germline. The CDR3 spans 13 residues. The CDR3 DNA is TGCAGCACCCGACACCGGCCAAACTATGGCTACACCTTC. Its translation: CSTRHRPNYGYTF.

The rearrangement joins TRBV2 to TRBJ2-1; 8 positions match TRBD2. The germline V gene encodes CDR1 SNHLY and CDR2 FYNNEI. The ends lost 3 bases at V and 1 base at J; junction bases unmatched: 2. This CDR3 has 15 amino acids. The DNA for the CDR3 is TGTGCCAGCAGTGATGCGGGGGGATCCTACAATGAGCAGTTCTTC. This gives the protein CASSDAGGSYNEQFF.

This rearrangement joins TRBV5-8 to TRBJ2-7; 8 bases are a match to TRBD1. The germline CDR1 and CDR2 sequences are SGHTS and YDEGEE. The CDR3 has 14 residues. V gave up 4 bases and J gave up 3 bases; unmatched junction bases: 6. For the CDR3, the DNA is TGTGCCAGCAGCGCCCGACAGGGGTTCTACGAGCAGTACTTC. Protein product: CASSARQGFYEQYF. The entire variable domain, with the rest obtained from reference TRBV5-8 and TRBJ2-7, is as follows: EAGVTQSPTHLIKTRGQQATLRCSPISGHTSVYWYQQALGLGLQFLLWYDEGEERNRGNFPPRFSGRQFPNYSSELNVNALELEDSALYLCASSARQGFYEQYFGPGTRLTVT.

The rearrangement joins TRBV19 to TRBJ1-1, with a tentative D call TRBD1 (6 bases). The length of the CDR3 is 17 residues. CDR1 and CDR2 from the germline V gene are LNHDA and SQIVND (reference sequence). V dropped 1 base and J dropped 1 base, with 16 bases sitting between them. The CDR3, as DNA: TGTGCCAGTAGTATAGGCCCGCGGACAGCGAAGAACACTGAAGCTTTCTTT. This gives the protein CASSIGPRTAKNTEAFF.

The rearrangement links TRBV18 to TRBJ2-4; D perhaps matches TRBD1 (5 bases). The germline V and J ends were trimmed by 3 bases and 4 bases, with 10 bases remaining between them. The CDR3 extends over 14 amino acids. Germline assignment: CDR1 KGHSH and CDR2 LQKENI. This CDR3 reads CASSPPGPKNIQYF. The CDR3 DNA reads TGTGCCAGCTCACCCCCAGGGCCTAAAAACATTCAGTACTTC.

J is TRBJ1-5 and V is TRBV28; a weak D match, TRBD1 (6 bases). CDR1 is MDHEN and CDR2 is SYDVKM in the germline V gene. The CDR3 is made up of 14 amino acids. V was trimmed by 6 bases and J by 2 bases, leaving 11 bases between them. The CDR3, as DNA: TGTGCCAGCAGACAAGGGGGAGGCAATCAGCCCCAGCATTTT. Protein product: CASRQGGGNQPQHF.

The chain employs TRBV5-1 and TRBJ1-4; TRBD1 aligns across 7 bases. The CDR3 is made up of 14 amino acids. Germline CDR1 reads SGHRS; CDR2 reads YFSETQ. The V segment lost 4 bases and the J segment 5 bases; nucleotides outside the gene matches: 5. CDR3 loop: CASSVTGSNEKLFF. CDR3 nucleotide sequence: TGCGCCAGCAGCGTGACAGGGTCGAATGAAAAACTGTTTTTT. Full variable domain (outside the CDR3, taken from reference TRBV5-1 and TRBJ1-4): KAGVTQTPRYLIKTRGQQVTLSCSPISGHRSVSWYQQTPGQGLQFLFEYFSETQRNKGNFPGRFSGRQFSNSRSEMNVSTLELGDSALYLCASSVTGSNEKLFFGSGTQLSVL.

The genes are TRBV7-9 and TRBJ2-4; D perhaps matches TRBD2 (5 bases). The V end lost 4 bases, the J end lost 9 bases, and 10 bases lay between the germline ends. This CDR3 spans 12 amino acids. Germline loops: CDR1 SEHNR, CDR2 FQNEAQ (reference sequence). The CDR3 DNA is TGTGCCAGCAGCTCCGGGATGCCCATTCAGTACTTC. As protein: CASSSGMPIQYF.

J is TRBJ2-7 and V is TRBV29-1; 8 bases agree with TRBD1. CDR3 size: 14 residues. V trimming: 4 bases; J trimming: 5 bases; junction bases outside the gene matches: 10. From germline, CDR1 is SQVTM and CDR2 ANQGSEA. The CDR3, as DNA: TGCAGCGTTGCGACGGACAGGGATTCCCACGAGCAGTACTTC. Translated: CSVATDRDSHEQYF.

J is TRBJ1-5 and V is TRBV24-1, with TRBD1 identical over 9 bases. Germline V gene lookup returns CDR1 KGHDR and CDR2 SFDVKD. CDR3 length: 23 amino acids. V lost 0 bases to trimming and J lost 0 bases; unmatched junction nucleotides: 20. CDR3 region: CATSDLLRTGAKRGTYSNQPQHF. The CDR3, as DNA: TGTGCCACCAGTGATTTGCTACGGACAGGGGCGAAGAGAGGCACCTATAGCAATCAGCCCCAGCATTTT.

This chain connects TRBV7-2 to TRBJ1-1; 7 bases agree with TRBD1. CDR1 and CDR2 (germline): SGHTA, FQGNSA. Losses at the gene ends were 5 bases for V and 7 bases for J; bases not matched to a gene: 13. The length of the CDR3 is 15 residues. CDR3 nucleotides: TGTGCCAGCAGCCCCCAAAGGACAGGAGGGGGTGAAGCTTTCTTT. Translation: CASSPQRTGGGEAFF.